The 21 T cell receptor beta chains reported below all come from one sample, sequenced in a study of blood T cells in healthy people across ages. PCR was performed a second time for about 7 to 11 cycles using a sample-barcoded 5' primer and a J-beta primer mix. TCRdb used MiXCR to reprocess the 5' RACE reads, holding one entry per CDR3 protein. The table lists 1.5 million to 2 million distinct CDR3 sequences, around 50% of them singletons. The source material was blood. The receptor source for this set is a woman aged 40 to 49 in good health.

This clonotype was picked up a small number of times. The chain has TRBV5-1 and TRBJ2-7; 7 bases are shared with TRBD2. Losses at the gene ends were 0 bases for V and 6 bases for J; bases not matched to a gene: 9. CDR3 length equals 15 residues. The V gene's germline CDR1 is SGHRS and CDR2 YFSETQ. The CDR3 protein is CASSLDPQSGAEQYF. CDR3 sequence (DNA): TGCGCCAGCAGCTTGGATCCCCAGAGCGGGGCCGAGCAGTACTTC.

This clonotype came up once. The J gene is TRBJ1-5, the V gene TRBV12-3 or TRBV12-4, with 9 nucleotides matching TRBD1. After removal of 6 bases from V and 7 bases from J, the junction contained 4 bases not matched to a gene. This CDR3 is 13 amino acids long. CDR3: CASSYRGRQPQHF. The CDR3 nucleotides are TGTGCCAGCAGCTACAGGGGGCGGCAGCCCCAGCATTTT.

This sequence joins TRBV7-2 and TRBJ2-6; no reliable D call. Germline CDR1 SGHTA, CDR2 FQGNSA. V lost 4 bases to trimming and J lost 2 bases, with 12 bases between them. The CDR3 spans 16 residues. The chain's CDR3 is CASSSRRVPGANVLTF. CDR3 in DNA: TGTGCCAGCAGCTCCCGAAGGGTTCCTGGGGCCAACGTCCTGACTTTC.

This clonotype was detected a few times. The chain carries TRBV27 and TRBJ2-7; TRBD1 matches 8 bases. CDR3 size: 14 residues. Per germline, CDR1 MNHEY and CDR2 SMNVEV (reference sequence). The V gene end was trimmed by 8 bases and the J gene end by 2 bases; junction bases not matched to a gene: 8. CDR3 region: CASATGDTPYEQYF. CDR3 nucleotides: TGTGCCAGCGCGACAGGGGATACTCCCTACGAGCAGTACTTC.

The chain links TRBV12-3 or TRBV12-4 to TRBJ2-7; 9 bases are shared with TRBD2. The better agreement between TRBJ2-5 and the DNA end casts doubt on the J call. The CDR3 loop spans 16 amino acids. CDR3 in DNA: TGTGCCAGCAGAAAACGAGCGGGGGGCCAGAAAGAGACCCAGTACTTC. Protein: CASRKRAGGQKETQYF.

This clonotype has only one observation. This rearrangement joins TRBV21-1 to TRBJ2-4; the table's D call TRBD1 went unverified against the DNA. TRBV21-1 corresponds to a pseudogene. CDR3 length: 18 residues. The CDR3 region is CASSKFEDSHLAKNIQYF. The CDR3 nucleotides read TGTGCCAGCAGCAAATTCGAGGACAGCCATTTAGCCAAAAACATTCAGTACTTC.

The V call is TRBV20-1, the J call TRBJ2-3; D gene unclear. Trimming took off 7 bases at V and 5 bases at J, with 7 bases between the two ends. This CDR3 contains 10 residues. The germline gives CDR1 DFQATT, CDR2 SNEGSKA (reference sequence). Here the CDR3 reads CSVGIDTQYF. For the CDR3, the DNA is TGCAGTGTGGGAATAGATACGCAGTATTTT.

The rearrangement joins TRBV7-2 to TRBJ2-7; tentatively, D is TRBD1 or TRBD2 (5 bases each). This CDR3 contains 15 residues. The V gene lost 1 base and the J gene lost 6 bases, with 16 bases spanning the gap. Germline-derived CDR1 and CDR2 are SGHTA and FQGNSA. The CDR3 sequence is CASSLGGSAGSEQYF. The CDR3 nucleotides read TGTGCCAGCAGCTTAGGAGGGTCGGCAGGGTCCGAGCAGTACTTC.

V usage is TRBV20-1 and J usage is TRBJ2-6, with D perhaps TRBD1 (6 bases). V lost 1 base to trimming and J lost 0 bases, with 13 bases between them. The CDR3 runs 17 residues. Germline V CDR1 and CDR2: DFQATT, SNEGSKA (reference sequence). The CDR3 nucleotides read TGCAGTGCTAGAGTTTACAGGGATAGCTCTGGGGCCAACGTCCTGACTTTC. This encodes CSARVYRDSSGANVLTF.

The rearrangement links TRBV20-1 to TRBJ1-5; no reliable D call. Germline V lookup: CDR1 DFQATT, CDR2 SNEGSKA (reference sequence). The CDR3 has 13 residues. V shed 0 bases and J shed 7 bases, with 10 bases lying between them. The CDR3, as DNA: TGCAGTGCTAGAGATAAAGCCAGCCAGCCCCAGCATTTT. This gives the protein CSARDKASQPQHF.

As to this clonotype: A read error may produce the germline difference seen at one junction end. The gene calls are TRBV7-2 and TRBJ2-6, with 9 bases matching TRBD1. The CDR3 has 19 amino acids. Germline V gene sequence: CDR1 SGHTA, CDR2 FQGNSA. Written as DNA, the CDR3 is TGTGCCGGCAGCCCCAGACTCGGGACAGGGAGGTCTGGGGCCAACGTCCTGACTTTC. As protein: CAGSPRLGTGRSGANVLTF.

This rearrangement joins TRBV7-2 to TRBJ2-2; D not certain. With 1 base removed from V and 1 base from J, the gap between germline ends came to 7 bases. This CDR3 is built from 15 residues. CDR1 is SGHTA and CDR2 is FQGNSA in the germline V gene. The CDR3 reads CASSLGQLNTGELFF. The CDR3, as DNA: TGTGCCAGCAGCTTAGGCCAGCTGAACACCGGGGAGCTGTTTTTT.

The V and J genes are TRBV13 and TRBJ2-3; D is uncertain. Germline loops: CDR1 PRHDT, CDR2 FYEKMQ (reference sequence). This CDR3 has 14 residues. Trimming stripped 5 bases from V and 2 bases from J, with 11 bases between. The CDR3 DNA reads as TGTGCCAGCAGCCCTGAGTACACCACAGATACGCAGTATTTT. Translated, it gives CASSPEYTTDTQYF.

J is TRBJ2-1 and V is TRBV11-2; unclear D gene. The V gene lost 1 base and the J gene lost 5 bases, with 15 bases spanning the gap. The germline V gene encodes CDR1 SGHAT and CDR2 FQNNGV. The CDR3 extends over 16 amino acids. The CDR3: CASSLVGESVNNEQFF. CDR3 coding DNA: TGTGCCAGCAGCTTAGTGGGCGAATCGGTTAACAATGAGCAGTTCTTC.

The V gene is TRBV4-2, the J gene TRBJ2-1; D is uncertain. With 3 bases removed from V and 0 bases from J, the gap between germline ends came to 12 bases. Germline V gene lookup returns CDR1 LGHNA and CDR2 YNFKEQ. The CDR3 runs to 16 residues. CDR3 protein: CASSHGSRDSYNEQFF. CDR3 in DNA: TGTGCCAGCAGCCACGGTTCTAGAGACTCCTACAATGAGCAGTTCTTC.

This clonotype was seen more than once but under ten times. This rearrangement joins TRBV7-2 to TRBJ2-5; TRBD1 agrees at 8 bases. The CDR3 is 18 residues long. J gave up 6 bases and V 5 bases, and 20 bases lay outside the gene matches. Germline V gene sequence: CDR1 SGHTA, CDR2 FQGNSA. CDR3 residues: CASSPGPGAGGVIKTQYF. In DNA, the CDR3 is TGTGCCAGCAGCCCTGGCCCGGGGGCAGGGGGCGTTATAAAGACCCAGTACTTC. The complete variable domain, with remaining parts taken from reference TRBV7-2 and TRBJ2-5, reads GAGVSQSPSNKVTEKGKDVELRCDPISGHTALYWYRQSLGQGLEFLIYFQGNSAPDKSGLPSDRFSAERTGGSVSTLTIQRTQQEDSAVYLCASSPGPGAGGVIKTQYFGPGTRLLVL.

The V and J genes are TRBV20-1 and TRBJ2-5, with TRBD2 matching 7 bases. Germline loops: CDR1 DFQATT, CDR2 SNEGSKA (reference sequence). J lost 6 bases, V lost 5 bases, and 6 bases had no gene match. The CDR3 extends over 12 amino acids. This CDR3 reads CSASTGGKTQYF. CDR3 nucleotides: TGCAGTGCTTCGACCGGGGGGAAGACCCAGTACTTC.

V gene TRBV5-6 combines with J gene TRBJ2-5; 7 nucleotides agree with TRBD1. Near its end, the DNA agrees better with TRBJ2-7, so the J call may be wrong. This CDR3 has 14 amino acids. Germline V gene lookup returns CDR1 SGHDT and CDR2 YYEEEE. CDR3 coding DNA: TGTGCCAGCAGCTTGGCTAGGGACAGTAGCGAGCAGTACTTC. Its translation is CASSLARDSSEQYF.

This chain links TRBV7-2 with TRBJ2-1; D ambiguous. V lost 3 bases and J lost 0, with 15 bases in between. CDR1 and CDR2 (germline): SGHTA, FQGNSA. The CDR3 length is 17 residues. The CDR3 here is CASSFSWAASSYNEQFF. The DNA for the CDR3 is TGTGCCAGCAGCTTTAGCTGGGCTGCGAGCTCCTACAATGAGCAGTTCTTC. The variable domain in full, with the rest retrieved from reference TRBV7-2 and TRBJ2-1, is GAGVSQSPSNKVTEKGKDVELRCDPISGHTALYWYRQSLGQGLEFLIYFQGNSAPDKSGLPSDRFSAERTGGSVSTLTIQRTQQEDSAVYLCASSFSWAASSYNEQFFGPGTRLTVL.

The V and J genes are TRBV9 and TRBJ1-2; D might be TRBD1 (5 bases). V lost 0 bases to trimming and J lost 4 bases, with 13 bases between them. In germline, CDR1 is SGDLS, CDR2 YYNGEE. The CDR3 sequence is 15 residues long. CDR3 DNA sequence: TGTGCCAGCAGCGTAGATCGGGGGAAGGGCTATGGCTACACCTTC. Translated, it gives CASSVDRGKGYGYTF.

This clonotype was seen a handful of times. The gene calls are TRBV28 and TRBJ2-7; D uncertain. Trimming removed 6 bases from V and 2 bases from J, with 8 bases in between. The CDR3 totals 12 residues. The germline V gene has CDR1 MDHEN and CDR2 SYDVKM. The CDR3 reads CASRAETYEQYF. In DNA form, the CDR3 reads TGTGCCAGCAGGGCCGAGACCTACGAGCAGTACTTC.